Below, one TCR beta chain is given with its context. Original handling: For nucleated cells, counts were estimated from reference gene primer amplification. The data were produced by immunoSEQ multiplex PCR, yet TCRdb's version contains in-frame clones alone and is incomplete. The DNA gave D and trimming, while V, J and clone size come from that table. The sample comprises about 260,000 clones, around 89% of which are singletons, and roughly 3.9% rests with the top ten. This sample was taken from a study of blood T cell repertoires in COVID-19. In germline, CDR1 is LNHNV, CDR2 YYDKDF (reference sequence). This CDR3 has 15 residues. The V and J ends lost 6 bases and 1 base, in that order; junction bases with no gene match: 9.

The gene calls are TRBV15 and TRBJ2-7; 7 bases are a match to TRBD1. The clonotype originates from a man in his sixties who had recovered from COVID-19. Sequencing input: peripheral blood. This chain's CDR3 is CATSMGRDSSYEQYF. The CDR3 DNA follows: TGTGCCACCAGTATGGGAAGGGACAGTTCCTACGAGCAGTACTTC.